These T cell receptor beta chains were read from a single sample in a study of blood T cell repertoires in COVID-19. Method: immunoSEQ multiplex PCR; TCRdb's copy keeps in-frame clones and lacks some. In the table there are roughly 250,000 clones, around 91% of which are singletons. Sequencing was carried out using PBMCs or T cells enriched from blood (not recorded which). The receptors shown here come from a woman aged 18-29 years who had recovered from COVID-19. Both conserved end residues are part of each CDR3.

V gene: TRBV19
CDR3 protein: CASTLDRSYYGYTF

V gene: TRBV4-1
CDR3 protein: CASSQVYTGELFF

V gene: TRBV7-9
CDR3 protein: CASKTSGEGTQYF

V gene: TRBV5-6
CDR3 protein: CASSWGLAGDYEQYF

V gene: TRBV5-1
CDR3 protein: CASSPGRAYGYTF

V gene: TRBV7-9
CDR3 protein: CASQDRVTGELFF

V gene: TRBV9
CDR3 protein: CASSVRQGRTDTQYF

V gene: TRBV28
CDR3 protein: CASSSFRASRFF

V gene: TRBV28
CDR3 protein: CASRSSGKETQYF

V gene: TRBV30
CDR3 protein: CAWSESLAGGNEQFF

V gene: TRBV7-2
CDR3 protein: CASSLRGSGASTGELFF

V gene: TRBV2
CDR3 protein: CASSEADTQGDSPLHF

V gene: TRBV6-5
CDR3 protein: CASRDRDTDTQYF

V gene: TRBV11-2
CDR3 protein: CASSLLEEKLFF

V gene: TRBV6-5
CDR3 protein: CASSYSNVDSYGYTF

V gene: TRBV28
CDR3 protein: CASSSIRDRGRRQETQYF

V gene: TRBV28
CDR3 protein: CASSLGTVLLYGYTF

V gene: TRBV12-5
CDR3 protein: CASGLVGTAQETQYF

V gene: TRBV2
CDR3 protein: CASSTRWVADTDTQYF

V gene: TRBV3-1/TRBV3-2
CDR3 protein: CASSQSDLGGNSPLHF

V gene: TRBV2
CDR3 protein: CASSGDRGIQYF

V gene: TRBV7-2
CDR3 protein: CASSAGGHTEAFF

V gene: TRBV19
CDR3 protein: CASSPGLLAAYEQYF

V gene: TRBV3-1/TRBV3-2
CDR3 protein: CASSPRTGGHPDYGYTF